This TCR beta chain was recorded in a study of shared clonotypes between healthy human individuals. Tens of thousands of T cell genomes, or approximately 190 ng DNA, went into the sorted-subset replicate PCRs. The table came from immunoSEQ multiplex PCR; TCRdb's copy has only in-frame clones and leaves some out. The table includes more than 2,000,000 clones, around nine tenths detected once. The TCR comes from a young man in good health. The specimen sequenced was naive CD4+ T cells sorted from blood. Documented subset: CD45RA+ positively selected.

The CDR3 spells CASKPDRGRGYGYTF. The CDR3 coding sequence is TGTGCCAGCAAGCCGGACAGGGGGCGAGGTTATGGCTACACCTTC. V usage is TRBV2 and J usage is TRBJ1-2, with 11 bases aligning to TRBD1. CDR3 length: 15 amino acids. V lost 7 bases, J lost 5 bases, and 9 bases stayed unmatched. Germline lookup yields CDR1 SNHLY and CDR2 FYNNEI.